The 25 T cell receptor beta chains listed next were all sequenced from one sample in a study of blood T cell repertoires in COVID-19. Assay used: immunoSEQ multiplex PCR; TCRdb lists only in-frame clones, some missing. Among 210,000 or so clones listed, about 84% were seen once. The sequencing sample was made of peripheral blood. Source of these receptors: a woman older than 75 with COVID-19, enrolled during active disease.

As regards this clone: The CDR3 ends on some other residue instead of the conserved phenylalanine or tryptophan, so this is likely a read error. Because the CDR3's place on the DNA is in doubt, the DNA is left out and the CDR3 is given as listed by TCRdb. V usage is TRBV21-1 and J usage is TRBJ2-6; the table's D call TRBD1 went unverified against the DNA. TRBV21-1 is labeled a pseudogene. The CDR3 comprises 14 residues, both ends counted. The CDR3 reads CASSKGRQGYPMIV.

This clone has just a few counts. The chain links TRBV7-2 to TRBJ2-7, with 9 bases lining up with TRBD2. V gave up 0 bases and J gave up 5 bases; unmatched junction bases: 5. This CDR3 is built from 15 residues. Germline CDR1 SGHTA, CDR2 FQGNSA. The CDR3 DNA follows: TGTGCCAGCAGCTTAGCTAGCGGGAGTGTCAACGAGCAGTACTTC. Its protein product is CASSLASGSVNEQYF.

The J gene is TRBJ1-4, the V gene TRBV28; D is unclear. Per germline, CDR1 MDHEN and CDR2 SYDVKM. This CDR3 comprises 15 residues. With 5 bases removed from V and 4 bases from J, the gap between germline ends came to 14 bases. CDR3 amino acids: CASSPRGAGNEKLFF. The CDR3 nucleotides read TGTGCCAGCAGTCCGCGGGGAGCGGGTAATGAAAAACTGTTTTTT.

The chain employs TRBV5-1 and TRBJ2-1; 13 positions agree with TRBD2. J gave up 8 bases and V 1 base, and 9 bases lay outside the gene matches. Germline V gene lookup returns CDR1 SGHRS and CDR2 YFSETQ. This CDR3 region has 17 residues. The CDR3 sequence is CASSLTAGLAGSDEQFF. DNA for the CDR3: TGCGCCAGCAGCTTGACTGCGGGACTAGCGGGAAGCGATGAGCAGTTCTTC.

This chain links TRBV6-5 with TRBJ1-1, with 7 bases that match TRBD1. Per the germline V gene, CDR1 is MNHEY and CDR2 is SVGAGI. This CDR3 spans 14 amino acids. Trimming at V came to 6 bases and at J to 5 bases, leaving 9 bases not matched to a gene. The CDR3, as DNA: TGTGCCAGCAGACAGGGGTCGATTGGGACTGAAGCTTTCTTT. Encoded protein: CASRQGSIGTEAFF.

CDR3 sequence reads: CASSRGGSDTEAFF. The CDR3 coding sequence is TGTGCCAGCAGCCGGGGGGGTTCGGACACTGAAGCTTTCTTT. V gene TRBV5-5 combines with J gene TRBJ1-1; D is possibly TRBD1 (5 bases). CDR3 size: 14 residues. Looked up from germline, CDR1 is SGHKS and CDR2 is YYEKEE (reference sequence). V was pared by 4 bases and J by 3 bases, with 13 bases between.

V is TRBV5-4 and J is TRBJ2-7; possibly TRBD2 for D (6 bases). The CDR3 has 14 residues. Trimming removed 2 bases at V and 3 bases at J, with 12 bases between. Germline V gives CDR1 SGHNT, CDR2 YYREEE (reference sequence). Written as DNA, the CDR3 is TGTGCCAGCAGCTTCTCCGGGGGAGGCTACGAGCAGTACTTC. It is translated as CASSFSGGGYEQYF.

The rearrangement uses TRBV3-1 (or the pseudogene TRBV3-2) and TRBJ2-1; 10 bases map to TRBD2. CDR3 length: 17 amino acids. Germline V gives CDR1 LGHDT, CDR2 YNNKEL (reference sequence). Trimming at V came to 0 bases and at J to 7 bases, leaving 9 bases not matched to a gene. The CDR3 protein is CASSQEAGTSVSNEQFF. CDR3 coding DNA: TGTGCCAGCAGCCAAGAGGCCGGGACTAGCGTCAGTAATGAGCAGTTCTTC.

The gene calls are TRBV24-1 and TRBJ1-2; 12 nucleotides align to TRBD1. Germline V CDR1 and CDR2: KGHDR, SFDVKD. V lost 2 bases, J lost 4 bases, and 4 bases stayed unmatched. The CDR3 consists of 16 residues. CDR3 bases: TGTGCCACCAGTGATTCCGGGACAGGGGGCGTCTATGGCTACACCTTC. This encodes CATSDSGTGGVYGYTF.

The chain has TRBV9 and TRBJ1-2, with 8 positions matching TRBD1. V lost 4 bases and J lost 2; bases outside the gene matches: 7. The germline V gene has CDR1 SGDLS and CDR2 YYNGEE. CDR3 length: 15 residues. The CDR3 here is CASSPYQGANYGYTF. Written as DNA, the CDR3 is TGTGCCAGCAGCCCCTACCAGGGGGCAAACTATGGCTACACCTTC.

The V gene is TRBV6-6, the J gene TRBJ2-4; the D is unclear. This CDR3 spans 14 amino acids. The germline V and J ends were trimmed by 4 bases and 7 bases, with 14 bases remaining between them. CDR1 and CDR2 from the germline V gene are MNHNY and SVGAGI (reference sequence). DNA of the CDR3: TGTGCCAGCAGTTCCACCAGTCAGGCGAACATTCAGTACTTC. Its translation: CASSSTSQANIQYF.

This clone was picked up a small number of times. V and J are TRBV5-1 and TRBJ2-3, with 10 nucleotides matching TRBD2. CDR1 is SGHRS, CDR2 YFSETQ, per germline. After removal of 4 bases from V and 5 bases from J, the junction contained 13 bases not matched to a gene. This CDR3 has 17 amino acids. The CDR3 loop reads CASSEGSSGREGDTQYF. For the CDR3, the DNA is TGCGCCAGCAGCGAGGGAAGCAGCGGGAGGGAAGGAGATACGCAGTATTTT.

The chain recombines TRBV28 with TRBJ2-5; a possible D gene is TRBD1 (5 bases). V lost 3 bases and J lost 3, with 17 bases in between. The CDR3 is made up of 16 amino acids. Germline lookup yields CDR1 MDHEN and CDR2 SYDVKM. CDR3 nucleotide sequence: TGTGCCAGCAGTTTGACAGATAGGTTGTTGAAAGAGACCCAGTACTTC. Protein sequence: CASSLTDRLLKETQYF.

The V and J genes are TRBV5-4 and TRBJ1-1; TRBD1 aligns across 11 bases. This CDR3 is built from 15 residues. V trimming: 4 bases; J trimming: 1 base; junction bases outside the gene matches: 3. Germline V gene data show CDR1 as SGHNT and CDR2 as YYREEE (reference sequence). CDR3 in DNA: TGTGCCAGCAGCCCTGGACAGGGGGCGAACACTGAAGCTTTCTTT. It codes for CASSPGQGANTEAFF.

The genes are TRBV5-1 and TRBJ2-1; 11 nucleotides align to TRBD2. V was pared by 4 bases and J by 4 bases, with 10 bases of the junction left unmatched. The germline V gene has CDR1 SGHRS and CDR2 YFSETQ. The CDR3 spans 17 residues. CDR3 in amino acids: CASSPRRGTSGYNEQFF. Here the CDR3 DNA reads TGCGCCAGCAGCCCTCGCCGGGGGACTAGCGGATACAATGAGCAGTTCTTC.

V gene TRBV2 combines with J gene TRBJ2-3; D remains unclear. Germline CDR1 reads SNHLY; CDR2 reads FYNNEI. The CDR3 extends over 11 amino acids. V was clipped by 6 bases and J by 3 bases, with 4 bases between them. CDR3: CASSRTDTQYF. CDR3 DNA: TGTGCCAGCAGCCGGACAGATACGCAGTATTTT. Filled out from reference TRBV2 and TRBJ2-3, the complete variable domain reads EPEVTQTPSHQVTQMGQEVILRCVPISNHLYFYWYRQILGQKVEFLVSFYNNEISEKSEIFDDQFSVERPDGSNFTLKIRSTKLEDSAMYFCASSRTDTQYFGPGTRLTVL.

V usage is TRBV12-5 and J usage is TRBJ2-3; D is possibly TRBD2 (6 bases). The CDR3 has 14 amino acids. V was clipped by 6 bases and J by 1 base, with 11 bases between them. Germline CDR1 LGHNT, CDR2 FRNRAP. CDR3 nucleotide sequence: TGTGCTAGTGGGTTTAGCGGCGGCACAGATACGCAGTATTTT. It yields the protein CASGFSGGTDTQYF.

This chain joins TRBV6-5 and TRBJ2-7; the D gene is possibly TRBD2 (7 bases). CDR3 length equals 13 residues. V lost 8 bases and J lost 4, with 15 bases in between. CDR1 is MNHEY, CDR2 SVGAGI, per germline. For the CDR3, the DNA is TGTGCCAGCCAGCGGGACACATTATACGAGCAGTACTTC. Its protein is CASQRDTLYEQYF.

CDR3 DNA: TGTGCCAGCAGCCAAGAGAGAGACTCTGGAAACACCATATATTTT. Translated, it gives CASSQERDSGNTIYF. The rearrangement links TRBV4-2 to TRBJ1-3; D remains ambiguous. Germline V lookup: CDR1 LGHNA, CDR2 YNFKEQ. Deletions cut 0 bases from V and 0 bases from J, with 6 bases between. The CDR3 loop spans 15 amino acids.

V usage is TRBV11-2 and J usage is TRBJ1-4; no reliable D call. The ends were cut back, 6 bases at V and 5 bases at J, with 16 bases in the middle. The germline CDR1 and CDR2 sequences are SGHAT and FQNNGV. This CDR3 region has 15 residues. The CDR3 DNA is TGTGCCAGCAGTCTATCGGACGGAGGGAATGAAAAACTGTTTTTT. The encoded protein is CASSLSDGGNEKLFF.

This chain uses TRBV21-1 with TRBJ1-6; the table's D call of TRBD1 was not tested on the DNA. TRBV21-1 is tagged as a pseudogene. The CDR3 has 20 residues. Here the CDR3 DNA reads TGTGCCAGCAGCAAAGGTGGGGACCGGGACAAAGGCTTTAGAGGTTCACCCCTCCACTTT. This sequence encodes CASSKGGDRDKGFRGSPLHF.

The chain has TRBV9 and TRBJ2-3, with TRBD2 as a possible D gene (5 bases). Trimming pared 0 bases from V and 10 bases from J, leaving 9 bases between. CDR3 length equals 12 residues. Germline loops: CDR1 SGDLS, CDR2 YYNGEE. CDR3 residues: CASSVGGWPQYF. The CDR3 DNA reads TGTGCCAGCAGCGTAGGAGGGTGGCCGCAGTATTTT.

This clone was observed a handful of times. The rearrangement joins TRBV5-1 to TRBJ1-4; D remains unclear. Trimming cost V 7 bases and J 4 bases, with 8 bases left between them. CDR1 and CDR2 (germline): SGHRS, YFSETQ. This CDR3 is built from 12 residues. The CDR3 is CASRLSNEKLFF. The CDR3 DNA reads as TGCGCCAGCCGCCTAAGTAATGAAAAACTGTTTTTT.

The chain recombines TRBV5-4 with TRBJ2-7; TRBD2 matches 12 bases. This CDR3 comprises 17 residues. The germline V gene has CDR1 SGHNT and CDR2 YYREEE (reference sequence). V shed 3 bases and J 4 bases; nucleotides not matched to a gene: 11. The CDR3 reads CASSSNPRTSGKYEQYF. The CDR3 coding sequence is TGTGCCAGCAGCTCCAACCCCCGGACTAGCGGGAAGTACGAGCAGTACTTC. Full variable domain (remainder filled in from reference TRBV5-4 and TRBJ2-7): ETGVTQSPTHLIKTRGQQVTLRCSSQSGHNTVSWYQQALGQGPQFIFQYYREEENGRGNFPPRFSGLQFPNYSSELNVNALELDDSALYLCASSSNPRTSGKYEQYFGPGTRLTVT.

The rearrangement uses TRBV5-4 and TRBJ1-1, with 12 nucleotides matching TRBD1. V lost 4 bases to trimming and J lost 1 base; unmatched junction nucleotides: 5. This CDR3 has 16 amino acids. CDR1 and CDR2 (germline): SGHNT, YYREEE (reference sequence). The CDR3 DNA reads TGTGCCAGCAGCACTGGGACAGGGGGCGAGAACACTGAAGCTTTCTTT. Translated, it gives CASSTGTGGENTEAFF. Combining the CDR3 with reference TRBV5-4 and TRBJ1-1 gives the whole variable domain ETGVTQSPTHLIKTRGQQVTLRCSSQSGHNTVSWYQQALGQGPQFIFQYYREEENGRGNFPPRFSGLQFPNYSSELNVNALELDDSALYLCASSTGTGGENTEAFFGQGTRLTVV.